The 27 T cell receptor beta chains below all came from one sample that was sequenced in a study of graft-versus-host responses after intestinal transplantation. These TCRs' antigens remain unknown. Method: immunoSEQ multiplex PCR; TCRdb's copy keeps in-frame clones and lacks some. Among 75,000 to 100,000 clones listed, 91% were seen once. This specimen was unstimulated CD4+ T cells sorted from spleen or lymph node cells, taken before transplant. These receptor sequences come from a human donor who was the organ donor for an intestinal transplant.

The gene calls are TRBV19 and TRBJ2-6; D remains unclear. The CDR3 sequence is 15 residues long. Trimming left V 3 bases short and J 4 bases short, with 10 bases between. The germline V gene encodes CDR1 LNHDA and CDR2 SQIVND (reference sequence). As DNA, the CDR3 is TGTGCCAGTAGTATCACCTCCGGGGGGGCCAACGTCCTGACTTTC. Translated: CASSITSGGANVLTF.

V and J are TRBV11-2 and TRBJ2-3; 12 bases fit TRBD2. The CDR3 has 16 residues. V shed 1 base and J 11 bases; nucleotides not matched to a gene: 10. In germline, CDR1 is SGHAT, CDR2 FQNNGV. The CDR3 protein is CASSLARTSGEPRQYF. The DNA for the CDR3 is TGTGCCAGCAGCTTAGCACGGACTAGCGGGGAGCCTCGGCAGTATTTT.

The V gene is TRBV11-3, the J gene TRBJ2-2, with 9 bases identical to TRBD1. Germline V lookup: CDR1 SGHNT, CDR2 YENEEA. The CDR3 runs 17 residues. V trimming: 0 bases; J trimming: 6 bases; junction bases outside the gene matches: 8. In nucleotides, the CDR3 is TGTGCCAGCAGCTTAGATAGGGACAGGGCGTTCGCCGGGGAGCTGTTTTTT. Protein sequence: CASSLDRDRAFAGELFF.

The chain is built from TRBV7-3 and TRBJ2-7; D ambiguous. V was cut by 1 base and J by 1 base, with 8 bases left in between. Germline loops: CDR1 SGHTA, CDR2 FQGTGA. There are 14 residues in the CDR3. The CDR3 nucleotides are TGTGCCAGCAGCTTAAGTCCGAGGTCCTACGAGCAGTACTTC. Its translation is CASSLSPRSYEQYF.

The CDR3 is CASSLTGSGQQYF. The DNA for the CDR3 is TGTGCCAGCAGTTTAACAGGGTCAGGGCAGCAGTACTTC. The rearrangement links TRBV28 to TRBJ2-7; a weak D match, TRBD1 (6 bases). The CDR3 is 13 amino acids. Germline lookup yields CDR1 MDHEN and CDR2 SYDVKM. Trimming left V 2 bases short and J 8 bases short, with 13 bases between.

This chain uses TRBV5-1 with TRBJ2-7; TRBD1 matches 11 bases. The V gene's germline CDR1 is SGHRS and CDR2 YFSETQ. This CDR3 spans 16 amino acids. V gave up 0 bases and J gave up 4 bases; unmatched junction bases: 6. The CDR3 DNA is TGCGCCAGCAGCTTGGGGACAGGGGGCATTGCGTACGAGCAGTACTTC. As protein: CASSLGTGGIAYEQYF.

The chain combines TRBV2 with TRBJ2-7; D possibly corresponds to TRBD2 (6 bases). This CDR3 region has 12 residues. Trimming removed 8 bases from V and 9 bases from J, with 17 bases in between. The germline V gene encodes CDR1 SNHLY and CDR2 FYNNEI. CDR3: CASGTALTLQYF. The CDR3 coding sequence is TGTGCCAGCGGGACTGCCCTTACGTTGCAGTACTTC.

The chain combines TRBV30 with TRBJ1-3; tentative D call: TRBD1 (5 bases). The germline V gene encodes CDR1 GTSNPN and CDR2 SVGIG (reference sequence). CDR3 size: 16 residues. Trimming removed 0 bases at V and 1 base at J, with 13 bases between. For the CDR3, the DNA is TGTGCCTGGAGTGTGGGGGGATTCCTGTCTGGAAACACCATATATTTT. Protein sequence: CAWSVGGFLSGNTIYF.

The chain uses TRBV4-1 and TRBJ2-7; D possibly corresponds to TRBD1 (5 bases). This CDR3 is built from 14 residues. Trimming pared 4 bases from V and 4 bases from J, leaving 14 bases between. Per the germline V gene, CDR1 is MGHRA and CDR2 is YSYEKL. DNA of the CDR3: TGCGCCAGCAGCCTATCGACAGTCAAGTACGAGCAGTACTTC. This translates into CASSLSTVKYEQYF.

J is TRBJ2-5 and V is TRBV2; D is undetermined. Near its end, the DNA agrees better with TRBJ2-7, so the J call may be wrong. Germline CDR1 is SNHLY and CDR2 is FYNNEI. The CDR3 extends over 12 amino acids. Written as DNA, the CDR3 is TGTGCCAGCAGTGACGAAATCTACGAGCAGTACTTC. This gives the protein CASSDEIYEQYF.

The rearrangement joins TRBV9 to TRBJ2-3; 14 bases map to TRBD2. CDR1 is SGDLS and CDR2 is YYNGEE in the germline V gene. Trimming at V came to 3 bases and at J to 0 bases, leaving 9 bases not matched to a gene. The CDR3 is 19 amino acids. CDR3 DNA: TGTGCCAGCAGCGCCACCGGGACTAGCGGGGGCTCGAGCACAGATACGCAGTATTTT. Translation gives CASSATGTSGGSSTDTQYF.

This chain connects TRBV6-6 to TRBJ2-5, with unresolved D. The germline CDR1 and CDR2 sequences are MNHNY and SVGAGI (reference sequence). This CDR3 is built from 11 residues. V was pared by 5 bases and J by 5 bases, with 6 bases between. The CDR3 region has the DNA TGTGCCAGCAGTCCACAGGAGACCCAGTACTTC. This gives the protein CASSPQETQYF.

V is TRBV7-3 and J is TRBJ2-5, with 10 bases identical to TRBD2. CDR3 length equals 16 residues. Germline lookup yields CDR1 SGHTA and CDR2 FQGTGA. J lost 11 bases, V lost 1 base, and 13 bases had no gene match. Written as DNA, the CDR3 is TGTGCCAGCAGCTTAAGGAGCGGGGGGGGATCTGGAGAGCAGTACTTC. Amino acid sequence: CASSLRSGGGSGEQYF.

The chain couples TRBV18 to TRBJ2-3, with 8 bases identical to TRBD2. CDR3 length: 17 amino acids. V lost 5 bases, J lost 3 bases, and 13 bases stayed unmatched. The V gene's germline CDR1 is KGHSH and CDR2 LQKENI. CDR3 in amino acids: CASSSTSGGHRTDTQYF. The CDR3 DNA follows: TGTGCCAGCTCAAGCACCTCGGGGGGGCATCGGACAGATACGCAGTATTTT.

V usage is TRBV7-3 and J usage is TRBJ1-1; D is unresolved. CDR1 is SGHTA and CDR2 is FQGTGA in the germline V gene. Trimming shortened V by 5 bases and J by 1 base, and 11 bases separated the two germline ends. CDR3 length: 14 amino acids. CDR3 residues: CASSRTGGNTEAFF. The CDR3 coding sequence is TGTGCCAGCAGCAGAACGGGTGGGAACACTGAAGCTTTCTTT. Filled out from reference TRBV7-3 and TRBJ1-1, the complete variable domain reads GAGVSQTPSNKVTEKGKYVELRCDPISGHTALYWYRQSLGQGPEFLIYFQGTGAADDSGLPNDRFFAVRPEGSVSTLKIQRTERGDSAVYLCASSRTGGNTEAFFGQGTRLTVV.

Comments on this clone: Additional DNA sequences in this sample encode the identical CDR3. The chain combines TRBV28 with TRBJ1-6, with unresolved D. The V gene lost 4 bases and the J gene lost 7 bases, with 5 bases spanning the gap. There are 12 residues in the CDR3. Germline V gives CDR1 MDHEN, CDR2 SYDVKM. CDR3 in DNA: TGTGCCAGCAGTTCGGTGAATTCACCCCTCCACTTT. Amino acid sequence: CASSSVNSPLHF.

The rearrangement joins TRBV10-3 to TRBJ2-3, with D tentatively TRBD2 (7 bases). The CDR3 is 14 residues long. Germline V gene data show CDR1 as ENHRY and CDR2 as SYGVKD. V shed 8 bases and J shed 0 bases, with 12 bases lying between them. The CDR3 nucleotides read TGTGCCATCCAACGGGGGGCGAGCACAGATACGCAGTATTTT. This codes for CAIQRGASTDTQYF.

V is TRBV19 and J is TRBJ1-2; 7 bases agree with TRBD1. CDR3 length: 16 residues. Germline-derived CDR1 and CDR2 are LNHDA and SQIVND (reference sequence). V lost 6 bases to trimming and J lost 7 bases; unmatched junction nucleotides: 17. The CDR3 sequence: CASRAARTGATIGYTF. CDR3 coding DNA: TGTGCCAGTAGGGCCGCTCGGACAGGCGCAACTATTGGCTACACCTTC.

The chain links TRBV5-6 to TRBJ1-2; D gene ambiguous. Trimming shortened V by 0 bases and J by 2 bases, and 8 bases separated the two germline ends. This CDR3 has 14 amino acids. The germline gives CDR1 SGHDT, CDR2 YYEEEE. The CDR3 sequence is CASSLGRLNYGYTF. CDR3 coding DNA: TGTGCCAGCAGCTTGGGGCGGCTGAACTATGGCTACACCTTC.

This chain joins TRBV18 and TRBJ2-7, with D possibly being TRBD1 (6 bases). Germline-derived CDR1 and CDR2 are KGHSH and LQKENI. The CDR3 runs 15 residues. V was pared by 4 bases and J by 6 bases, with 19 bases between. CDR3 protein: CASSLKTGLGAEQYF. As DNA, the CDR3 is TGTGCCAGCTCACTCAAGACAGGATTGGGAGCCGAGCAGTACTTC.

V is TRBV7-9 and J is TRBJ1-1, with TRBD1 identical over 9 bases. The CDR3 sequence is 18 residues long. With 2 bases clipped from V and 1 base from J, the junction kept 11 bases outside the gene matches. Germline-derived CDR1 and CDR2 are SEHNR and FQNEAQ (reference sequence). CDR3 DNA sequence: TGTGCCAGCAGCTTAAGTCGGACAGGGGTTTCGGGGAACACTGAAGCTTTCTTT. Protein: CASSLSRTGVSGNTEAFF.

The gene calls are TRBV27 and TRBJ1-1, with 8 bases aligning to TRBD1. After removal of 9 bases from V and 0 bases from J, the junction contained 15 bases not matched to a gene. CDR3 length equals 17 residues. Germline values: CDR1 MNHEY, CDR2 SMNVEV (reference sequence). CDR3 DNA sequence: TGTGCCAGTAACCATTTAGGACAGGGCACAATGAACACTGAAGCTTTCTTT. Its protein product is CASNHLGQGTMNTEAFF.

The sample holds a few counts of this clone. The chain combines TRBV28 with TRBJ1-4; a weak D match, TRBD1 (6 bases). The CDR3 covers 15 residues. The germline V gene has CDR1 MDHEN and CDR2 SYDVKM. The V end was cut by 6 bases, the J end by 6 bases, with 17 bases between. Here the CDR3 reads CASSRPQGRDEKLFF. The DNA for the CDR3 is TGTGCCAGCAGCCGGCCCCAGGGGCGCGATGAAAAACTGTTTTTT.

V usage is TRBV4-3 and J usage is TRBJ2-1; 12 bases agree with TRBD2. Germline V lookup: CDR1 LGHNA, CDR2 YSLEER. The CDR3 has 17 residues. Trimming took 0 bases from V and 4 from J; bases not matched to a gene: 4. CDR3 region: CASSQDTSGGQYNEQFF. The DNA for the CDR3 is TGCGCCAGCAGCCAAGATACTAGCGGGGGGCAGTACAATGAGCAGTTCTTC.

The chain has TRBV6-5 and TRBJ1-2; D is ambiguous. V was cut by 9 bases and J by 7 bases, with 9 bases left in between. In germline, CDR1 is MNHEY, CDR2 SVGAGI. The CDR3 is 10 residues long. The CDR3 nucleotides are TGTGCCAGTAATATTCGTGGCTACACCTTC. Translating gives CASNIRGYTF.

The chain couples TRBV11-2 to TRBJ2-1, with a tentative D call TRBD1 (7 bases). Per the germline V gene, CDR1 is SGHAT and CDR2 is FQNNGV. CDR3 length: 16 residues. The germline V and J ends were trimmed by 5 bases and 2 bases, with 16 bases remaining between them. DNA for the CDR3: TGTGCCAGCAGCCCGGCGGAGGGGGCGCCCTACAATGAGCAGTTCTTC. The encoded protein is CASSPAEGAPYNEQFF.

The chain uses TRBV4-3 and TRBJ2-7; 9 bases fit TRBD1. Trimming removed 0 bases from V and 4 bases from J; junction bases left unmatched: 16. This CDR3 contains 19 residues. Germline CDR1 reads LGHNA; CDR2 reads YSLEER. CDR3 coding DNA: TGCGCCAGCAGCCAAGAACCCCCCCTAACAGGGGGCGCGGGGTACGAGCAGTACTTC. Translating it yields CASSQEPPLTGGAGYEQYF.